The 14 T cell receptor beta chains in this list originate from one sample, sequenced in a study of technical replicates of blood from a handful of donors. The repertoire was sequenced with immunoSEQ multiplex PCR; TCRdb's copy has only in-frame clones and lacks some. This table has more than 60,000 clones, about 83% appearing once. The sample consisted of PBMCs. The receptor source for this set is a human donor in good health. Some clones in this sample may be carry-over from other donors' samples.

For the CDR3, the DNA is TGTGCCAGCAGCTTAGCGCAGGCCAGACGGAATGCTGGAAACACCATATATTTT. Translation: CASSLAQARRNAGNTIYF. The J gene is TRBJ1-3, the V gene TRBV7-6; D unclear. Germline V CDR1 and CDR2: SGHVS, FNYEAQ. The CDR3 has 18 residues. Trimming cost V 0 bases and J 2 bases, with 17 bases left between them.

This clone rates as medium-sized. The J gene is TRBJ1-5, the V gene TRBV29-1, with 9 nucleotides matching TRBD1. Germline V gives CDR1 SQVTM, CDR2 ANQGSEA. Losses at the gene ends were 0 bases for V and 5 bases for J; bases not matched to a gene: 8. The CDR3 covers 16 residues. The CDR3 DNA reads TGCAGCGTTGAAGATCTCCCACAGGGGGCAGATCAGCCCCAGCATTTT. Translating it yields CSVEDLPQGADQPQHF.

The gene calls are TRBV4-1 and TRBJ2-1; maybe TRBD1 (8 bases). There are 16 residues in the CDR3. Trimming removed 0 bases at V and 7 bases at J, with 16 bases between. Looked up from germline, CDR1 is MGHRA and CDR2 is YSYEKL. CDR3 sequence: CASSQDDNRGGNEQFF. CDR3 in DNA: TGCGCCAGCAGCCAAGATGACAACAGGGGGGGAAATGAGCAGTTCTTC.

V is TRBV4-2 and J is TRBJ1-2; D not resolved. CDR1 and CDR2 from the germline V gene are LGHNA and YNFKEQ. CDR3 size: 15 residues. V was pared by 4 bases and J by 2 bases, with 14 bases between. The CDR3 DNA follows: TGTGCCAGCAGCCCCCCCGCGGGAGGGAACTATGGCTACACCTTC. This encodes CASSPPAGGNYGYTF.

The DNA for the CDR3 is TGTGCCAGCAGCCCAACTACGACAGGTCCGTCGGGGACCCAGTACTTC. This sequence encodes CASSPTTTGPSGTQYF. This chain connects TRBV7-2 to TRBJ2-5, with a possible D match to TRBD1 (6 bases). This CDR3 has 16 amino acids. V lost 5 bases and J 7 bases, leaving 23 bases between the germline ends. The germline CDR1 and CDR2 sequences are SGHTA and FQGNSA.

The chain uses TRBV6-5 and TRBJ2-5; tentatively, D is TRBD2 (5 bases). Germline CDR1 MNHEY, CDR2 SVGAGI. The length of the CDR3 is 15 residues. Trimming removed 5 bases at V and 5 bases at J, with 18 bases between. CDR3 amino acids: CASSRGGFSFETQYF. CDR3 in DNA: TGTGCCAGCAGTCGCGGCGGGTTCTCCTTTGAGACCCAGTACTTC.

The genes are TRBV7-2 and TRBJ2-1, with D perhaps matching TRBD2 (6 bases). The V gene lost 3 bases and the J gene lost 4 bases, with 10 bases spanning the gap. Germline lookup yields CDR1 SGHTA and CDR2 FQGNSA. The CDR3 is 14 residues long. The CDR3 is CASSLVADYNEQFF. The CDR3 DNA follows: TGTGCCAGCAGCTTGGTAGCGGATTACAATGAGCAGTTCTTC.

The rearrangement uses TRBV10-3 and TRBJ1-1; 12 positions agree with TRBD1. Per germline, CDR1 ENHRY and CDR2 SYGVKD. This CDR3 spans 15 amino acids. V lost 3 bases and J lost 8; bases outside the gene matches: 7. Here the CDR3 DNA reads TGTGCCATCAGTGACCCCGGGACAGGGGGCCGGGAAGCTTTCTTT. This translates into CAISDPGTGGREAFF.

The chain carries TRBV2 and TRBJ1-2; D is unclear. CDR1 and CDR2 from the germline V gene are SNHLY and FYNNEI. Trimming removed 2 bases at V and 2 bases at J, with 9 bases between. The CDR3 has 14 residues. This CDR3 is CASSESPENYGYTF. CDR3 nucleotide sequence: TGTGCCAGCAGTGAAAGTCCAGAAAACTATGGCTACACCTTC.

This chain connects TRBV22-1 to TRBJ2-2; TRBD1 is the table's D call and was not checked against the DNA. TRBV22-1 is termed a pseudogene. The CDR3 runs 16 residues. CDR3 DNA: TGTCCTGGGAGCGCGAGCCTAACAGGGAACACCGGGGAGCTGTTTTTT. This codes for CPGSASLTGNTGELFF.

V gene TRBV9 combines with J gene TRBJ1-1; tentative D call: TRBD1 (6 bases). The CDR3 covers 13 residues. Germline CDR1 is SGDLS and CDR2 is YYNGEE. V dropped 4 bases and J dropped 6 bases, with 13 bases sitting between them. The CDR3 DNA reads as TGTGCCAGCAGCCCCGGGACAACGGCTGAAGCTTTCTTT. It yields the protein CASSPGTTAEAFF.

The genes are TRBV5-1 and TRBJ2-3, with D possibly matching TRBD2 (6 bases). Deletions cut 2 bases from V and 3 bases from J, with 16 bases between. CDR3 length: 16 amino acids. In germline, CDR1 is SGHRS, CDR2 YFSETQ. As DNA, the CDR3 is TGCGCCAGCAGCTTCACCGGGACTTCTCCAACAGATACGCAGTATTTT. It encodes CASSFTGTSPTDTQYF.

This chain's CDR3 is CASSTLAEFYEQYF. CDR3 DNA: TGTGCCAGCAGCACTCTAGCGGAGTTCTACGAGCAGTACTTC. The V gene is TRBV7-2, the J gene TRBJ2-7; 7 nucleotides match TRBD2. V dropped 5 bases and J dropped 3; count of bases not matched to a gene: 7. Germline V lookup: CDR1 SGHTA, CDR2 FQGNSA. CDR3 length equals 14 residues. Combining the CDR3 with reference TRBV7-2 and TRBJ2-7 gives the whole variable domain GAGVSQSPSNKVTEKGKDVELRCDPISGHTALYWYRQSLGQGLEFLIYFQGNSAPDKSGLPSDRFSAERTGGSVSTLTIQRTQQEDSAVYLCASSTLAEFYEQYFGPGTRLTVT.

The chain couples TRBV9 to TRBJ2-1; TRBD2 aligns across 8 bases. After removal of 3 bases from V and 8 bases from J, the junction contained 7 bases not matched to a gene. Looked up from germline, CDR1 is SGDLS and CDR2 is YYNGEE. The CDR3 sequence is 14 residues long. The CDR3 nucleotides read TGTGCCAGCAGCGGACTAGCGCTCGTCGATGAGCAGTTCTTC. This codes for CASSGLALVDEQFF.